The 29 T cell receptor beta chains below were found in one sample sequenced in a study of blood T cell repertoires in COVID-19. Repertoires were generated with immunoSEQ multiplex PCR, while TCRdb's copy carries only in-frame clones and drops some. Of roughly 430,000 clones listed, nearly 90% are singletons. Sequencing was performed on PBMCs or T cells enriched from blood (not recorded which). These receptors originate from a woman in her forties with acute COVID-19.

The chain's CDR3 is CASSQQGAREAFF. Written as DNA, the CDR3 is TGTGCCAGCAGCCAACAGGGGGCTCGTGAAGCTTTCTTT. The rearrangement links TRBV12-3 or TRBV12-4 to TRBJ1-1, with 9 bases lining up with TRBD1. The CDR3 extends over 13 amino acids. The V gene end was trimmed by 6 bases and the J gene end by 7 bases; junction bases not matched to a gene: 6.

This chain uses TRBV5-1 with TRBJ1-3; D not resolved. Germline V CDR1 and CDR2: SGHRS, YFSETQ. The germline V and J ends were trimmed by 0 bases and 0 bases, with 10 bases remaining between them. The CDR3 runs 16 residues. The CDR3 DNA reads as TGCGCCAGCAGCTTGGAGACACTTTCCTCTGGAAACACCATATATTTT. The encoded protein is CASSLETLSSGNTIYF.

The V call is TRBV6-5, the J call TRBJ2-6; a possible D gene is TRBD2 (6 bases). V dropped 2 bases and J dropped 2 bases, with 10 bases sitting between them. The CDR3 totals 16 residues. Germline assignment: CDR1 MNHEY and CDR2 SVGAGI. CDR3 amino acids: CASSYGGLAGANVLTF. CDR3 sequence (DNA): TGTGCCAGCAGTTACGGGGGGTTAGCTGGGGCCAACGTCCTGACTTTC.

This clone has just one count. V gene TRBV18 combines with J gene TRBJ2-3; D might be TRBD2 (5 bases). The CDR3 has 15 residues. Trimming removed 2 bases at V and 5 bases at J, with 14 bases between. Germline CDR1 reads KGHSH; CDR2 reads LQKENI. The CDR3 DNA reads TGTGCCAGCTCACCAGGGTTTAGCGTGGAAGATACGCAGTATTTT. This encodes CASSPGFSVEDTQYF.

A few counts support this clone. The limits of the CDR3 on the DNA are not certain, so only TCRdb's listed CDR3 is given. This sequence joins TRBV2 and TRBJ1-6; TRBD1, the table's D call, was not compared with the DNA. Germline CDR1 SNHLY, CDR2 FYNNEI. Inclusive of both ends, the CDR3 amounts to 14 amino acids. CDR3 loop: CASTSGQVNSPLHF.

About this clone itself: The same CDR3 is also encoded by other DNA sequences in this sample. Written as DNA, the CDR3 is TGTGCCAGCAGCCCCCGACTAGCGGCGAACACCGGGGAGCTGTTTTTT. As protein: CASSPRLAANTGELFF. The chain joins TRBV7-9 to TRBJ2-2; 9 bases are shared with TRBD2. Germline lookup yields CDR1 SEHNR and CDR2 FQNEAQ (reference sequence). The CDR3 is made up of 16 amino acids. The junction had 4 bases not matched to a gene; V was cut back by 5 bases and J by 0 bases.

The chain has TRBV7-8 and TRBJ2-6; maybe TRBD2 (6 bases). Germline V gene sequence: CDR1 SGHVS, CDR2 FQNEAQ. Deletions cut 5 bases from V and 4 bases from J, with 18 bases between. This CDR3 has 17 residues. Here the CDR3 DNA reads TGTGCCAGCAGCCCCCGGGCAGGAGGGTCCGGGGCCAACGTCCTGACTTTC. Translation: CASSPRAGGSGANVLTF.

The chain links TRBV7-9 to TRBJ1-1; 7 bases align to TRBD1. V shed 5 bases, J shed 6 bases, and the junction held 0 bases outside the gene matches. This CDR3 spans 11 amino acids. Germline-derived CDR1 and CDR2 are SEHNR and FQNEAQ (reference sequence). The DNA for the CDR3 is TGTGCCAGCAGCCAGGGGGCTGAAGCTTTCTTT. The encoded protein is CASSQGAEAFF.

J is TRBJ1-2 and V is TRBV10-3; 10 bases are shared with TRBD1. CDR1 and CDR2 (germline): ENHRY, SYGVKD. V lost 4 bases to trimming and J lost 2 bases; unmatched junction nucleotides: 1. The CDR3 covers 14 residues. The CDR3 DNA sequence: TGTGCCATCAGTGCGGGACAGGGGAACTATGGCTACACCTTC. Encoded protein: CAISAGQGNYGYTF.

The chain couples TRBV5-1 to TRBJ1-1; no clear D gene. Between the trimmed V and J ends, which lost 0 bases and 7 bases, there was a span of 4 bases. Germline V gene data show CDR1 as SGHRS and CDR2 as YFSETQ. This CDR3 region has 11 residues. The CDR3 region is CASSLGSEAFF. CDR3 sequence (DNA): TGCGCCAGCAGCTTGGGGAGTGAAGCTTTCTTT.

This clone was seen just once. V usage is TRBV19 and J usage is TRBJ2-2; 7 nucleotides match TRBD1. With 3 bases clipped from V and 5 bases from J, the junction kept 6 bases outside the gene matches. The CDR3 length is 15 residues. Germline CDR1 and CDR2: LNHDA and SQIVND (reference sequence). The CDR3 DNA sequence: TGTGCCAGTAGTATTAAGGGGGCAGGGACCGGGGAGCTGTTTTTT. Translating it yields CASSIKGAGTGELFF.

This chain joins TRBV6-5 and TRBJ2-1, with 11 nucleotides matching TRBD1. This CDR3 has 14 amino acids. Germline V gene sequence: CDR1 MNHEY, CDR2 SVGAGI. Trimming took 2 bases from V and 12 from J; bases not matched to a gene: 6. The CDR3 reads CASSYRTGGRGQFF. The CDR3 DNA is TGTGCCAGCAGTTACCGGACAGGGGGCAGAGGGCAGTTCTTC.

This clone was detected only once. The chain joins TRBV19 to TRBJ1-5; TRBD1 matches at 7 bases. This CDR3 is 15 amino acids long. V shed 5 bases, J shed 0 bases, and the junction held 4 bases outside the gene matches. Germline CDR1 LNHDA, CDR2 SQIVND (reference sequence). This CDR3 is CASSPGQYSNQPQHF. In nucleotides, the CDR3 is TGTGCCAGTAGTCCGGGACAGTATAGCAATCAGCCCCAGCATTTT.

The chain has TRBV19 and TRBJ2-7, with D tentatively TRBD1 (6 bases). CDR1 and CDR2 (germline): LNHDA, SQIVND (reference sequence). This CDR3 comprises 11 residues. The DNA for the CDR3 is TGTGCAACCGGGACAAACTACGAGCAGTACTTC. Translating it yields CATGTNYEQYF.

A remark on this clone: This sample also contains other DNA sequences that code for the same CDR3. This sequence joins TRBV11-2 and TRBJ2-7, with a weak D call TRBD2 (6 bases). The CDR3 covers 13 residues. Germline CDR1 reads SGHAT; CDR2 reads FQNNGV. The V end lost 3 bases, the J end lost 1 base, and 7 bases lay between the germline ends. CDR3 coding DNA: TGTGCCAGCAGCTTGGGGGGATCCTACGAGCAGTACTTC. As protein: CASSLGGSYEQYF.

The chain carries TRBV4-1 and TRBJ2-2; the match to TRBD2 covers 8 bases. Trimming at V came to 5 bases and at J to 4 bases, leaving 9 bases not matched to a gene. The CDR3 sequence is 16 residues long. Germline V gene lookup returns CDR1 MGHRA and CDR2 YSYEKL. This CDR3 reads CASSSFAGGVTGELFF. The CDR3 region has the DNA TGCGCCAGCAGCTCGTTTGCGGGGGGCGTCACCGGGGAGCTGTTTTTT.

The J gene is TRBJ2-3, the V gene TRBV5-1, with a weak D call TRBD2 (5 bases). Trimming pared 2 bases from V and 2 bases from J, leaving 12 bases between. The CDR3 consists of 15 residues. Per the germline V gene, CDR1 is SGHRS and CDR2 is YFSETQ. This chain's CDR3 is CASSFGASPTDTQYF. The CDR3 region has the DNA TGCGCCAGCAGCTTTGGTGCTAGCCCCACAGATACGCAGTATTTT. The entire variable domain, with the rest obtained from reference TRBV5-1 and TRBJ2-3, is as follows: KAGVTQTPRYLIKTRGQQVTLSCSPISGHRSVSWYQQTPGQGLQFLFEYFSETQRNKGNFPGRFSGRQFSNSRSEMNVSTLELGDSALYLCASSFGASPTDTQYFGPGTRLTVL.

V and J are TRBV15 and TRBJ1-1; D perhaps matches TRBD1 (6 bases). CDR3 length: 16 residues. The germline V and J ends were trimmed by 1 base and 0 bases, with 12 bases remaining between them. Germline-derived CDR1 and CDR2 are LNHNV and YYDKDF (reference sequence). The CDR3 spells CATSRGRGTMNTEAFF. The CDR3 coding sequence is TGTGCCACCAGCAGAGGCAGGGGCACTATGAACACTGAAGCTTTCTTT.

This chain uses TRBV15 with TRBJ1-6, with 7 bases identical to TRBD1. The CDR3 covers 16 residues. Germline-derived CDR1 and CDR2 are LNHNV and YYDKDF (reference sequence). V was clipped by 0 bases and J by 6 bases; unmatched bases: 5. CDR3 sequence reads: CATSRDFDRANSPLHF. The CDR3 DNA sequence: TGTGCCACCAGCAGAGATTTCGACAGGGCTAATTCACCCCTCCACTTT.

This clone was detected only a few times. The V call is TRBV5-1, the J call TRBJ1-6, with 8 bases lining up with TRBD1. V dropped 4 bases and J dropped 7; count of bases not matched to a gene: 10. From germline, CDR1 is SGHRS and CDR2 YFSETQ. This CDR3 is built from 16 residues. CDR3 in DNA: TGCGCCAGCAGCGCGAAACAGGGGGGAATGAATTCACCCCTCCACTTT. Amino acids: CASSAKQGGMNSPLHF.

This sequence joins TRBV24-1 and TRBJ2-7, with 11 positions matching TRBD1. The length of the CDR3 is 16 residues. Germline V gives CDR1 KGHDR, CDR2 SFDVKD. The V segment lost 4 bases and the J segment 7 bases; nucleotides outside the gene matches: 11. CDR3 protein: CATSDFGQGASDEQYF. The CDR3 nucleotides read TGTGCCACCAGTGACTTTGGACAGGGGGCATCCGATGAGCAGTACTTC.

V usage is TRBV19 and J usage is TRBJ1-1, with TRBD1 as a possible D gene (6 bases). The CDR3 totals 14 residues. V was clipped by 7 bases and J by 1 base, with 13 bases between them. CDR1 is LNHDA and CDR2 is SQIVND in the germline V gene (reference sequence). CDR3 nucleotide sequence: TGTGCCAGTAACGCCGGGACAACGAACACTGAAGCTTTCTTT. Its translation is CASNAGTTNTEAFF.

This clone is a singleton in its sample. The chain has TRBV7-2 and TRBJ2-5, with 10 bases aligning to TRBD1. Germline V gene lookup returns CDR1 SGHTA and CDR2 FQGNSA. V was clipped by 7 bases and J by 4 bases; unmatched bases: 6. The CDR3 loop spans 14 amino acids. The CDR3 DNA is TGTGCCAGCACCCAAAGGACAGGGGGAGAGACCCAGTACTTC. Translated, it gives CASTQRTGGETQYF.

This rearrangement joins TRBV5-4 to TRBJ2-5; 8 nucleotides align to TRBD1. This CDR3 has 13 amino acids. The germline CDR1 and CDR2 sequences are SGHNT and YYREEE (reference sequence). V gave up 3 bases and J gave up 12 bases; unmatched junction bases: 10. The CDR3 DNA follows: TGTGCCAGCAGCTACCGACAGGGGCGACAAGAGTACTTC. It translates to CASSYRQGRQEYF.

The CDR3 DNA follows: TGCGCCAGCAGCCAAGATCGGGGGGCAGGGGCTGAAGCTTTCTTT. Translated: CASSQDRGAGAEAFF. The V and J genes are TRBV4-1 and TRBJ1-1; D is possibly TRBD1 (6 bases). This CDR3 region has 15 residues. V lost 0 bases and J lost 6, with 14 bases in between. Germline loops: CDR1 MGHRA, CDR2 YSYEKL.

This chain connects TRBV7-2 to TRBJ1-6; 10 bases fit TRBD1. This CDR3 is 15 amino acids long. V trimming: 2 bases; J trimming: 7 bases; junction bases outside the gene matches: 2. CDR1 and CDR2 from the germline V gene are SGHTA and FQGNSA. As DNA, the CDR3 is TGTGCCAGCAGCTTAAGACAGGGGGCGAATTCACCCCTCCACTTT. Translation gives CASSLRQGANSPLHF.

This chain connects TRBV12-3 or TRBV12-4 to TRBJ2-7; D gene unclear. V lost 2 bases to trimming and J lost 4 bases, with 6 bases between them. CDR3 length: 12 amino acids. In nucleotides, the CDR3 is TGTGCCAGCAGTTTAATAGTTTACGAGCAGTACTTC. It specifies CASSLIVYEQYF.

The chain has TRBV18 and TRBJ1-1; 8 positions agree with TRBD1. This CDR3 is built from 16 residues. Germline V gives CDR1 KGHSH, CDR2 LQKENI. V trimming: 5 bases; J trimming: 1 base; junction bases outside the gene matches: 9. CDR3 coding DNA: TGTGCCAGCTCATCGGACAGGGTGGGAGCGAACACTGAAGCTTTCTTT. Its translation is CASSSDRVGANTEAFF. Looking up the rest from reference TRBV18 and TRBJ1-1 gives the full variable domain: NAGVMQNPRHLVRRRGQEARLRCSPMKGHSHVYWYRQLPEEGLKFMVYLQKENIIDESGMPKERFSAEFPKEGPSILRIQQVVRGDSAAYFCASSSDRVGANTEAFFGQGTRLTVV.

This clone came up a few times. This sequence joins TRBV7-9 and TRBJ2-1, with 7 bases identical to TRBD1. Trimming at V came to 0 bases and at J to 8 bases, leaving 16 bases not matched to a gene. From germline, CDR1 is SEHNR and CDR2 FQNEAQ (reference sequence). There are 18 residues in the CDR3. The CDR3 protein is CASSLAGTDYVSYDEQFF. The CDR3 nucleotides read TGTGCCAGCAGCTTAGCGGGGACAGATTATGTCTCGTACGATGAGCAGTTCTTC.